The clone carrying this T cell receptor (beta chain) was seen ten or more times. The target antigen is unknown. This library used 300 to 500 ng RNA and molecular barcoded adaptors spanning alpha/delta and beta/gamma chains. TCRdb used MiXCR to reprocess the reads, holding one entry per CDR3 protein. The sample yields more than 100,000 distinct CDR3 sequences, over 10% seen once. Unmatched junction bases numbered 8, after V lost 6 bases and J lost 8 bases. The CDR3 sequence is 15 residues long. In germline, CDR1 is MNHEY, CDR2 SVGEGT. The sample belongs to a study of read filtering for tumor transcriptome and immune sequencing. At the level of the study: Fewer than 10 patients were R-ISS I, some 16 were R-ISS II, more than five were R-ISS III.

Overall study results and limits: Compared with RNA-seq, IR-seq gave much higher clonotype depth and reliability.

The TCR sequence derives from a donor older than 35 with multiple myeloma. The gene calls are TRBV6-2 or TRBV6-3 and TRBJ1-6, with 9 bases lining up with TRBD1. Specimen: a population of CD138-negative cells sorted from bone marrow. The CDR3, as DNA: TGTGCCAGCAGACGACCGGGACAGGGATATTCACCCCTCCACTTT. Translating it yields CASRRPGQGYSPLHF.